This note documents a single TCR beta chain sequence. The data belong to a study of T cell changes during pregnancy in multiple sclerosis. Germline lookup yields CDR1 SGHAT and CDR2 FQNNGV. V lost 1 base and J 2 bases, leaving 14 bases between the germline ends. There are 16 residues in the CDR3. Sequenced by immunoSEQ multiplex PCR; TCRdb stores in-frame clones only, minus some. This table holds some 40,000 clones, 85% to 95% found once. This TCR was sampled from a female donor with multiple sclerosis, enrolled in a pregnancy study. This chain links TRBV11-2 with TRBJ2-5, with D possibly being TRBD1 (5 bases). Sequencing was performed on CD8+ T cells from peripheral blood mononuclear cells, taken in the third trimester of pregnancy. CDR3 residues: CASSLAWQGLQETQYF. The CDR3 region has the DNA TGTGCCAGCAGCTTAGCATGGCAGGGTCTGCAAGAGACCCAGTACTTC.